This TCR beta chain is drawn from a study of beta chain features in type 1 diabetes. Study context: The patients were much like the healthy donors in age, gender and cell yields.

Sorted populations all had greater than 95% purity. Whole-study findings and limits: Whether TCRB rearrangement is influenced by HLA type was left unresolved in this analysis.

In this sample, this clone turned up a few times. What it recognizes is unknown. The germline V gene encodes CDR1 KGHSH and CDR2 LQKENI. The V segment lost 0 bases and the J segment 1 base; nucleotides outside the gene matches: 2. This CDR3 spans 15 amino acids. What was sequenced were expressed TCRB transcripts, since all of the isolated RNA had been reverse transcribed. Generated by immunoSEQ multiplex PCR, the TCRdb table keeps only in-frame clones and is missing some. The sample includes 850,000 to 900,000 clones, 17% seen only once; the top ten take 0.023%. This chain joins TRBV18 and TRBJ2-7, with 8 bases matching TRBD2. This sequence was found in a woman aged 18-30 years in good health. Sequencing was done on a sample of naive CD4+ T cells from blood. The CDR3 region is CASSPPTSDSYEQYF. The CDR3 bases are TGTGCCAGCTCACCACCGACTAGCGATTCCTACGAGCAGTACTTC.